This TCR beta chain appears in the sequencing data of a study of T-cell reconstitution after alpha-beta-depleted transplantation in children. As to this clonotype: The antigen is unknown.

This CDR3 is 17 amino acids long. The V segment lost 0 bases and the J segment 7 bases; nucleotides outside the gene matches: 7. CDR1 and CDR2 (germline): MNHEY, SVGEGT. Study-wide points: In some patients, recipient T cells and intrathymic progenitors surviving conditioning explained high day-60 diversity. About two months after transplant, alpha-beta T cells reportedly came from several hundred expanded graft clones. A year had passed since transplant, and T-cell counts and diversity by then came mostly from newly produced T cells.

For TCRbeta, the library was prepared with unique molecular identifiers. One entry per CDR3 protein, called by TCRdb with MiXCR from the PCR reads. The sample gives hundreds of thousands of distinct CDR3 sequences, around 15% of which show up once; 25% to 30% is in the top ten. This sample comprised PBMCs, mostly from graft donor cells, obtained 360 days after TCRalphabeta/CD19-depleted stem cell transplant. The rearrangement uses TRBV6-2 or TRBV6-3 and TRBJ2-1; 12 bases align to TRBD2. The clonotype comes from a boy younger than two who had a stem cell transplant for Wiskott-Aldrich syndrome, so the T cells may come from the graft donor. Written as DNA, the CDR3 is TGTGCCAGCAGTTACTCGAGACTAGCGGGAGATAGAAATGAGCAGTTCTTC. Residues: CASSYSRLAGDRNEQFF.